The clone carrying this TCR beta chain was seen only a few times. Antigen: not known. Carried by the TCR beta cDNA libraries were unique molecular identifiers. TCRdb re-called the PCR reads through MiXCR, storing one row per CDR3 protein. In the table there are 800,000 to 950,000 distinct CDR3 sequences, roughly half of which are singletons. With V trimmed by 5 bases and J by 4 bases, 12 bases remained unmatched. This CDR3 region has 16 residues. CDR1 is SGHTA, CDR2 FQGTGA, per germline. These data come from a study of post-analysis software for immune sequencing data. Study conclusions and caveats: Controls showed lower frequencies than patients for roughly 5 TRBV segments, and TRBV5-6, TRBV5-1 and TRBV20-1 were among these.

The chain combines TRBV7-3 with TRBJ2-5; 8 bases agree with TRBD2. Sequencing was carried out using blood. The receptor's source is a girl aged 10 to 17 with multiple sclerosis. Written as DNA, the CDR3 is TGTGCCAGCAGCCGTCTAGGGGGTAGCGGGGTAGAGACCCAGTACTTC. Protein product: CASSRLGGSGVETQYF.